The 18 T cell receptor beta chains listed next were all sequenced from one sample in a study of T cell responses to AZD1222 COVID-19 vaccine. Produced via immunoSEQ multiplex PCR; TCRdb's table is partial and in-frame only. The sample gives around 29,000 clones, over 90% of which show up once; over 8% is in the top ten. Sample: peripheral blood, taken on day 0 of AZD1222 vaccination. The receptor set was obtained from an adult in good health.

With regard to this clone: The missing conserved phenylalanine or tryptophan at the end of this CDR3 makes a read error likely. It is unclear where the CDR3 begins or ends on the DNA, so no DNA is shown, and the CDR3 is as TCRdb lists it. CDR3 sequence reads: CASCPSRAVVGL. The chain employs TRBV7-4 and TRBJ1-6. The germline V gene has CDR1 SGHVT and CDR2 SQSDAQ. The CDR3 length is 12 residues, termini included.

The J gene is TRBJ2-6, the V gene TRBV5-4; D is uncertain. In germline, CDR1 is SGHNT, CDR2 YYREEE (reference sequence). CDR3 size: 16 residues. Between the trimmed V and J ends, which lost 4 bases and 4 bases, there was a span of 15 bases. The CDR3 loop reads CASSPFLNVGANVLTF. Written as DNA, the CDR3 is TGTGCCAGCAGCCCATTCCTAAACGTAGGGGCCAACGTCCTGACTTTC.

For this clone: The junction differs from germline at one of its ends, possibly a read error. V is TRBV7-7 and J is TRBJ2-1, with 8 bases lining up with TRBD2. There are 15 residues in the CDR3. Germline V gene lookup returns CDR1 SSHAT and CDR2 FNYEAQ (reference sequence). As DNA, the CDR3 is TGTGCTAGCAGCTTAGGTGCGGGAGGTTACGATGAGCAGTTCTTC. Its protein product is CASSLGAGGYDEQFF.

The CDR3: CASSRPEGGETQYF. The DNA for the CDR3 is TGTGCCAGTAGTCGGCCTGAAGGTGGGGAGACCCAGTACTTC. The gene calls are TRBV19 and TRBJ2-5; the D is unclear. V lost 5 bases to trimming and J lost 5 bases, with 15 bases between them. CDR1 and CDR2 from the germline V gene are LNHDA and SQIVND (reference sequence). The CDR3 loop spans 14 amino acids.

This clone has only one observation. V usage is TRBV6-2 or TRBV6-3 and J usage is TRBJ2-7; D unclear. This CDR3 region has 15 residues. V was cut by 4 bases and J by 0 bases, with 13 bases left in between. In germline, CDR1 is MNHEY, CDR2 SVGEGT. Here the CDR3 DNA reads TGTGCCAGCAGTTCCCGACGGGCAAGCTCCTACGAGCAGTACTTC. It codes for CASSSRRASSYEQYF.

The rearrangement links TRBV27 to TRBJ2-1; D call uncertain. The CDR3 has 18 amino acids. Germline lookup yields CDR1 MNHEY and CDR2 SMNVEV (reference sequence). Trimming cost V 6 bases and J 0 bases, with 21 bases left between them. DNA for the CDR3: TGTGCCAGCAGCCTTCTTCAGCCAACAGCCAGCTCCTACAATGAGCAGTTCTTC. It is translated as CASSLLQPTASSYNEQFF.

The chain couples TRBV3-1 (or the pseudogene TRBV3-2) to TRBJ2-2; 10 nucleotides align to TRBD2. The CDR3 spans 19 residues. Germline-derived CDR1 and CDR2 are LGHDT and YNNKEL (reference sequence). V shed 3 bases, J shed 3 bases, and the junction held 13 bases outside the gene matches. DNA for the CDR3: TGTGCCAGCAGCCACCCGGCTAGCGGGGGTACGGTTGACACCGGGGAGCTGTTTTTT. It codes for CASSHPASGGTVDTGELFF.

The chain uses TRBV5-3 and TRBJ1-5; tentatively, D is TRBD1 (5 bases). TRBV5-3 is an ORF, with its function uncertain. V shed 3 bases and J shed 0 bases, with 10 bases lying between them. The CDR3 extends over 15 amino acids. The CDR3 here is CARSWGVNSNQPQHF. The CDR3 DNA reads TGTGCCAGAAGCTGGGGGGTTAATAGCAATCAGCCCCAGCATTTT.

J is TRBJ2-2 and V is TRBV7-2; no clear D gene. This CDR3 spans 11 amino acids. Looked up from germline, CDR1 is SGHTA and CDR2 is FQGNSA. V lost 3 bases, J lost 4 bases, and 0 bases lay in between. Written as DNA, the CDR3 is TGTGCCAGCAGCTTCACCGGGGAGCTGTTTTTT. This encodes CASSFTGELFF. The variable domain in full, with the rest retrieved from reference TRBV7-2 and TRBJ2-2, is GAGVSQSPSNKVTEKGKDVELRCDPISGHTALYWYRQSLGQGLEFLIYFQGNSAPDKSGLPSDRFSAERTGGSVSTLTIQRTQQEDSAVYLCASSFTGELFFGEGSRLTVL.

This clone turned up a few times. The chain joins TRBV7-9 to TRBJ2-7, with TRBD2 identical over 7 bases. Germline CDR1 and CDR2: SEHNR and FQNEAQ (reference sequence). The CDR3 length is 13 residues. V shed 7 bases, J shed 7 bases, and the junction held 10 bases outside the gene matches. CDR3 sequence (DNA): TGTGCCAGCACCGACGGGAGGTTCGAAGAGCAGTACTTC. This gives the protein CASTDGRFEEQYF.

V is TRBV5-5 and J is TRBJ2-5, with D perhaps TRBD2 (5 bases). Trimming stripped 0 bases from V and 5 bases from J, with 17 bases between. The CDR3 is 16 residues long. Germline assignment: CDR1 SGHKS and CDR2 YYEKEE (reference sequence). The CDR3 reads CASSLGWGAVGETQYF. The DNA of the CDR3 is TGTGCCAGCAGCTTGGGGTGGGGAGCGGTAGGTGAGACCCAGTACTTC.

V is TRBV30 and J is TRBJ1-5, with D maybe TRBD1 (6 bases). The CDR3 has 14 residues. V was cut by 0 bases and J by 6 bases, with 12 bases left in between. CDR1 and CDR2 (germline): GTSNPN, SVGIG (reference sequence). In nucleotides, the CDR3 is TGTGCCTGGAGTGTCAGGGGACACAGTCAGCCCCAGCATTTT. It is translated as CAWSVRGHSQPQHF.

V and J are TRBV2 and TRBJ2-1; no reliable D call. CDR3 size: 12 residues. CDR1 and CDR2 (germline): SNHLY, FYNNEI. Trimming removed 6 bases at V and 8 bases at J, with 11 bases between. CDR3: CASRKTFYEQFF. CDR3 DNA sequence: TGTGCCAGCAGGAAGACTTTCTATGAGCAGTTCTTC.

The rearrangement uses TRBV19 and TRBJ1-6, with a possible D match to TRBD1 (6 bases). In germline, CDR1 is LNHDA, CDR2 SQIVND (reference sequence). Trimming removed 11 bases from V and 5 bases from J, with 13 bases in between. The CDR3 is made up of 13 amino acids. The CDR3 loop is CAARGPHNSPLHF. CDR3 DNA: TGTGCCGCCAGGGGTCCCCATAATTCACCCCTCCACTTT.

This chain uses TRBV4-2 with TRBJ1-5; no firm D call. V was trimmed by 0 bases and J by 4 bases, leaving 1 base between them. CDR1 LGHNA and CDR2 YNFKEQ come from the germline V gene. The CDR3 has 12 residues. The CDR3 region is CASSQENQPQHF. CDR3 nucleotide sequence: TGTGCCAGCAGCCAAGAAAATCAGCCCCAGCATTTT.

This rearrangement joins TRBV6-5 to TRBJ2-7, with TRBD1 identical over 9 bases. J was trimmed by 0 bases and V by 6 bases; bases with no gene match: 6. This CDR3 has 15 residues. CDR1 is MNHEY and CDR2 is SVGAGI in the germline V gene. DNA of the CDR3: TGTGCCAGCAGACCGGGACAGGGAGGCTCCTACGAGCAGTACTTC. Its protein is CASRPGQGGSYEQYF.

This clone was seen only once. The chain links TRBV2 to TRBJ2-7, with 9 bases fitting TRBD1. The CDR3 totals 15 residues. V lost 3 bases and J lost 3; bases outside the gene matches: 6. CDR1 and CDR2 from the germline V gene are SNHLY and FYNNEI. The CDR3 bases are TGTGCCAGCAGTGAGGGGACAGGGAGAGGCTACGAGCAGTACTTC. It specifies CASSEGTGRGYEQYF. Looking up the rest from reference TRBV2 and TRBJ2-7 gives the full variable domain: EPEVTQTPSHQVTQMGQEVILRCVPISNHLYFYWYRQILGQKVEFLVSFYNNEISEKSEIFDDQFSVERPDGSNFTLKIRSTKLEDSAMYFCASSEGTGRGYEQYFGPGTRLTVT.

This CDR3 is CASSLGTFSDEQYF. CDR3 bases: TGTGCCAGCAGCTTGGGCACCTTTTCGGACGAGCAGTACTTC. This chain links TRBV5-4 with TRBJ2-7; unclear D gene. The CDR3 is 14 amino acids. CDR1 is SGHNT, CDR2 YYREEE, per germline (reference sequence). V lost 0 bases and J lost 5, with 12 bases in between.